One and the same sample provided the 30 T cell receptor beta chains below, sequenced in a study of blood T cell repertoires in COVID-19. TCRdb's copy holds only in-frame clones and misses some; the assay was immunoSEQ multiplex PCR. This table has approximately 250,000 clones, 65% to 90% appearing once. The material sequenced was PBMCs or T cells enriched from blood (not recorded which). The source of these receptors is a woman in her forties or fifties with acute COVID-19.

This rearrangement joins TRBV7-9 to TRBJ2-1; possible D gene TRBD1, 6 bases. The germline CDR1 and CDR2 sequences are SEHNR and FQNEAQ (reference sequence). V was clipped by 5 bases and J by 9 bases, with 23 bases between them. The CDR3 covers 16 residues. This chain's CDR3 is CASSRLQGAISVEQFF. CDR3 sequence (DNA): TGTGCCAGCAGCCGCCTACAGGGTGCTATTTCCGTTGAGCAGTTCTTC.

This clone has only a few counts. CDR3 protein: CASSLGAYEQYF. The DNA of the CDR3 is TGCGCCAGCAGCTTGGGGGCTTACGAGCAGTACTTC. The V call is TRBV5-1, the J call TRBJ2-7; no reliable D call. V lost 0 bases and J lost 4, with 5 bases in between. Germline V CDR1 and CDR2: SGHRS, YFSETQ. This CDR3 has 12 residues.

This chain links TRBV5-1 with TRBJ1-4; TRBD1 agrees at 8 bases. Germline-derived CDR1 and CDR2 are SGHRS and YFSETQ. CDR3 length: 17 amino acids. With 1 base clipped from V and 3 bases from J, the junction kept 8 bases outside the gene matches. In DNA, the CDR3 is TGCGCCAGCAGCTTGTTCAGGGGGCCAGCAGCTAATGAAAAACTGTTTTTT. Translation: CASSLFRGPAANEKLFF.

The CDR3 DNA reads TGTGCCAGCAGCGGAGACCGGGACAGATACAATGAGCAGTTCTTC. Translating gives CASSGDRDRYNEQFF. The J gene is TRBJ2-1, the V gene TRBV9; TRBD1 matches at 7 bases. The CDR3 totals 15 residues. The V and J ends lost 3 bases and 4 bases, in that order; junction bases with no gene match: 7. Germline assignment: CDR1 SGDLS and CDR2 YYNGEE. Full variable domain (rest looked up from reference TRBV9 and TRBJ2-1): DSGVTQTPKHLITATGQRVTLRCSPRSGDLSVYWYQQSLDQGLQFLIQYYNGEERAKGNILERFSAQQFPDLHSELNLSSLELGDSALYFCASSGDRDRYNEQFFGPGTRLTVL.

V usage is TRBV23-1 and J usage is TRBJ1-1; D remains ambiguous. TRBV23-1 is an ORF; its function is uncertain. The CDR3 has 13 residues. The ends were cut back, 0 bases at V and 7 bases at J, with 9 bases in the middle. The CDR3 spells CASSQSVKLEAFF. For the CDR3, the DNA is TGCGCCAGCAGTCAATCGGTTAAGCTTGAAGCTTTCTTT.

This clone has more than one count but fewer than ten. V gene TRBV19 combines with J gene TRBJ1-4, with TRBD1 matching over 8 bases. CDR1 is LNHDA, CDR2 SQIVND, per germline (reference sequence). The J segment lost 8 bases and the V segment lost 3 bases, leaving 8 bases of the junction unmatched. CDR3 length: 15 residues. The CDR3 DNA reads as TGTGCCAGTAGTATTATAAAACAGGGGGGCGAAAAACTGTTTTTT. It encodes CASSIIKQGGEKLFF.

This clone came up once. This chain uses TRBV5-4 with TRBJ1-5, with a weak D call TRBD1 (5 bases). Trimming pared 4 bases from V and 7 bases from J, leaving 15 bases between. The CDR3 is made up of 14 amino acids. The V gene's germline CDR1 is SGHNT and CDR2 YYREEE (reference sequence). The CDR3 sequence is CASSPDQGGQPQHF. Written as DNA, the CDR3 is TGTGCCAGCAGCCCTGACCAGGGTGGACAGCCCCAGCATTTT.

V gene TRBV28 combines with J gene TRBJ2-5; TRBD2 matches 7 bases. CDR3 length: 15 residues. Germline CDR1 MDHEN, CDR2 SYDVKM. V was clipped by 2 bases and J by 0 bases; unmatched bases: 3. The CDR3 here is CASSLASGYQETQYF. The DNA of the CDR3 is TGTGCCAGCAGTTTAGCTAGCGGCTACCAAGAGACCCAGTACTTC.

The chain joins TRBV6-1 to TRBJ1-2; TRBD1 is a possible D gene (6 bases). The V end was cut by 2 bases, the J end by 3 bases, with 10 bases between. The CDR3 totals 14 residues. CDR1 is MNHNS and CDR2 is SASEGT in the germline V gene. DNA of the CDR3: TGTGCCAGCAGTGAAAAAGGGACATACTATGGCTACACCTTC. Its protein is CASSEKGTYYGYTF.

The chain has TRBV4-1 and TRBJ1-3; D is ambiguous. Germline values: CDR1 MGHRA, CDR2 YSYEKL. There are 15 residues in the CDR3. V was shortened by 0 bases and J by 4 bases, with 10 bases between the two germline ends. CDR3 nucleotides: TGCGCCAGCAGCCAAGATAGAGGTGGGGGAAACACCATATATTTT. It translates to CASSQDRGGGNTIYF.

This clone was found once. The chain uses TRBV3-1 (or the pseudogene TRBV3-2) and TRBJ2-1; unclear D gene. CDR1 is LGHDT, CDR2 YNNKEL, per germline (reference sequence). CDR3 length: 14 amino acids. The V end lost 0 bases, the J end lost 5 bases, and 8 bases lay between the germline ends. CDR3 in DNA: TGTGCCAGCAGCCAAGATCTAGTCAACAATGAGCAGTTCTTC. Its translation is CASSQDLVNNEQFF.

This clone has only a few counts. The chain combines TRBV5-6 with TRBJ1-5; D is unclear. Per the germline V gene, CDR1 is SGHDT and CDR2 is YYEEEE. V lost 3 bases to trimming and J lost 6 bases, with 13 bases between them. The CDR3 has 14 residues. The CDR3 region is CASSSYYRGQPQHF. The CDR3 bases are TGTGCCAGCAGCTCTTACTACCGGGGTCAGCCCCAGCATTTT. Supplemented by reference TRBV5-6 and TRBJ1-5, the full variable domain reads DAGVTQSPTHLIKTRGQQVTLRCSPKSGHDTVSWYQQALGQGPQFIFQYYEEEERQRGNFPDRFSGHQFPNYSSELNVNALLLGDSALYLCASSSYYRGQPQHFGDGTRLSIL.

The chain is built from TRBV6-5 and TRBJ1-6, with 8 bases fitting TRBD1. Germline loops: CDR1 MNHEY, CDR2 SVGAGI. With 2 bases clipped from V and 6 bases from J, the junction kept 3 bases outside the gene matches. There are 15 residues in the CDR3. CDR3 region: CASSYTGGGNSPLHF. CDR3 DNA: TGTGCCAGCAGTTACACAGGGGGGGGTAATTCACCCCTCCACTTT.

The chain combines TRBV2 with TRBJ1-5, with a possible D match to TRBD1 (5 bases). Trimming shortened V by 5 bases and J by 9 bases, and 17 bases separated the two germline ends. CDR3 length: 14 amino acids. The V gene's germline CDR1 is SNHLY and CDR2 FYNNEI. The CDR3 coding sequence is TGTGCCAGCAGTACCGACAGACCCAGTGGGCCCCAGCATTTT. Encoded protein: CASSTDRPSGPQHF.

This clone has more than one count but fewer than ten. The V call is TRBV5-6, the J call TRBJ1-2; perhaps TRBD1 as D (5 bases). This CDR3 contains 13 residues. The germline V and J ends were trimmed by 2 bases and 8 bases, with 13 bases remaining between them. Germline values: CDR1 SGHDT, CDR2 YYEEEE. CDR3 amino acids: CASSFSGRQGYTF. For the CDR3, the DNA is TGTGCCAGCAGCTTTTCAGGGCGTCAGGGCTACACCTTC.

This chain uses TRBV5-6 with TRBJ1-6; D is unresolved. The germline V and J ends were trimmed by 5 bases and 7 bases, with 13 bases remaining between them. The CDR3 runs 14 residues. The germline V gene encodes CDR1 SGHDT and CDR2 YYEEEE. DNA of the CDR3: TGTGCCAGCAGATACTATACGGGGAATTCACCCCTCCACTTT. This translates into CASRYYTGNSPLHF. The full variable domain, with the rest looked up from reference TRBV5-6 and TRBJ1-6, is DAGVTQSPTHLIKTRGQQVTLRCSPKSGHDTVSWYQQALGQGPQFIFQYYEEEERQRGNFPDRFSGHQFPNYSSELNVNALLLGDSALYLCASRYYTGNSPLHFGNGTRLTVT.

J is TRBJ1-1 and V is TRBV6-5; no clear D gene. This CDR3 has 13 amino acids. Trimming took 6 bases from V and 1 from J, leaving 9 bases between them. Germline V gene sequence: CDR1 MNHEY, CDR2 SVGAGI. CDR3 coding DNA: TGTGCCAGCAGCCCCCGAGGGAACACTGAAGCTTTCTTT. Amino acid sequence: CASSPRGNTEAFF.

The chain employs TRBV10-2 and TRBJ1-3; 8 positions match TRBD1. Germline V gene lookup returns CDR1 WSHSY and CDR2 SAAADI. J was trimmed by 3 bases and V by 7 bases; bases with no gene match: 5. This CDR3 spans 14 amino acids. CDR3 residues: CASKDRAFGNTIYF. The CDR3 bases are TGCGCCAGCAAGGACAGGGCCTTTGGAAACACCATATATTTT.

The chain employs TRBV11-2 and TRBJ1-1, with D unresolved. The V end lost 2 bases, the J end lost 7 bases, and 14 bases lay between the germline ends. Per the germline V gene, CDR1 is SGHAT and CDR2 is FQNNGV. The CDR3 is made up of 14 amino acids. The chain's CDR3 is CASSLPSRAYEAFF. CDR3 DNA sequence: TGTGCCAGCAGCTTACCGTCACGAGCCTATGAAGCTTTCTTT.

The chain carries TRBV4-3 and TRBJ1-1; TRBD1 matches at 7 bases. Germline lookup yields CDR1 LGHNA and CDR2 YSLEER. Trimming cost V 1 base and J 4 bases; bases outside gene matches: 12. This CDR3 region has 17 residues. CDR3 sequence (DNA): TGCGCCAGCAGCCAAGTGAAGGGGGCGGGTTGGGGCACTGAAGCTTTCTTT. This codes for CASSQVKGAGWGTEAFF.

The chain couples TRBV5-8 to TRBJ2-1; 14 nucleotides line up with TRBD2. The CDR3 extends over 12 amino acids. Trimming removed 5 bases from V and 14 bases from J; junction bases left unmatched: 3. Germline V gene sequence: CDR1 SGHTS, CDR2 YDEGEE. The CDR3 sequence: CASSRLAGGEFF. The CDR3 DNA is TGTGCCAGCAGTCGACTAGCGGGGGGGGAGTTCTTC.

V is TRBV7-2 and J is TRBJ1-1; unclear D gene. Per germline, CDR1 SGHTA and CDR2 FQGNSA. V lost 3 bases and J lost 3, with 8 bases in between. This CDR3 is 13 amino acids long. Here the CDR3 DNA reads TGTGCCAGCAGCTTGCCGGTGTACACTGAAGCTTTCTTT. Its protein product is CASSLPVYTEAFF.

V gene TRBV7-9 combines with J gene TRBJ1-1; D call uncertain. The V end was cut by 5 bases, the J end by 11 bases, with 18 bases between. Germline lookup yields CDR1 SEHNR and CDR2 FQNEAQ (reference sequence). This CDR3 comprises 13 residues. The CDR3 protein is CASSLGDWRPAFF. CDR3 coding DNA: TGTGCCAGCAGCCTAGGAGATTGGAGGCCCGCTTTCTTT.

The rearrangement joins TRBV7-9 to TRBJ1-1; TRBD1 matches 8 bases. Germline CDR1 reads SEHNR; CDR2 reads FQNEAQ (reference sequence). This CDR3 comprises 17 residues. With 2 bases clipped from V and 3 bases from J, the junction kept 11 bases outside the gene matches. CDR3 protein: CASSLPDRQGRYTEAFF. CDR3 bases: TGTGCCAGCAGCTTACCCGATCGACAGGGGCGTTACACTGAAGCTTTCTTT.

This clone has just one count. V and J are TRBV9 and TRBJ1-6; 9 nucleotides line up with TRBD1. The CDR3 has 15 amino acids. The ends lost 4 bases at V and 8 bases at J; junction bases unmatched: 7. CDR1 SGDLS and CDR2 YYNGEE come from the germline V gene. In nucleotides, the CDR3 is TGTGCCAGCAGCACCCGGGACAGGGCCCATTCACCCCTCCACTTT. As protein: CASSTRDRAHSPLHF. The full variable domain, its missing parts supplied by reference TRBV9 and TRBJ1-6, is DSGVTQTPKHLITATGQRVTLRCSPRSGDLSVYWYQQSLDQGLQFLIQYYNGEERAKGNILERFSAQQFPDLHSELNLSSLELGDSALYFCASSTRDRAHSPLHFGNGTRLTVT.

This clone has just one count. This chain links TRBV18 with TRBJ2-2; TRBD1 matches 7 bases. The CDR3 contains 14 residues. V was pared by 6 bases and J by 1 base, with 2 bases of the junction left unmatched. Germline V gene data show CDR1 as KGHSH and CDR2 as LQKENI. CDR3 sequence (DNA): TGTGCCAGCTCGGACAGGATGAACACCGGGGAGCTGTTTTTT. This encodes CASSDRMNTGELFF.

CDR3 bases: TGTGCCAGCAGCCCGACAGGGGATCGCGAAGCTTTCTTT. The encoded protein is CASSPTGDREAFF. V and J are TRBV3-1 (or the pseudogene TRBV3-2) and TRBJ1-1; 8 bases match TRBD1. Germline V CDR1 and CDR2: LGHDT, YNNKEL (reference sequence). The CDR3 spans 13 residues. With 4 bases clipped from V and 8 bases from J, the junction kept 6 bases outside the gene matches.

The chain couples TRBV5-1 to TRBJ1-1; D gene uncertain. Germline CDR1 reads SGHRS; CDR2 reads YFSETQ. CDR3 size: 14 residues. Trimming removed 4 bases at V and 4 bases at J, with 14 bases between. The CDR3 loop is CASSGRTGSTEAFF. The DNA for the CDR3 is TGCGCCAGCAGCGGGAGGACCGGCAGCACTGAAGCTTTCTTT.

The V and J genes are TRBV18 and TRBJ1-3; D is unclear. Germline V gene data show CDR1 as KGHSH and CDR2 as LQKENI. Between the trimmed V and J ends, which lost 1 base and 1 base, there was a span of 8 bases. This CDR3 has 15 residues. CDR3: CASSPLKSSGNTIYF. The CDR3 DNA sequence: TGTGCCAGCTCACCACTAAAGAGTTCTGGAAACACCATATATTTT.

For the CDR3, the DNA is TGTGCCAGCAGTCCCGGCGGGGGCGGGAGCACTGAAGCTTTCTTT. It codes for CASSPGGGGSTEAFF. V and J are TRBV7-9 and TRBJ1-1, with D possibly TRBD1 on 6 matching bases. V dropped 6 bases and J dropped 4 bases, with 18 bases sitting between them. Germline lookup yields CDR1 SEHNR and CDR2 FQNEAQ (reference sequence). CDR3 size: 15 residues.